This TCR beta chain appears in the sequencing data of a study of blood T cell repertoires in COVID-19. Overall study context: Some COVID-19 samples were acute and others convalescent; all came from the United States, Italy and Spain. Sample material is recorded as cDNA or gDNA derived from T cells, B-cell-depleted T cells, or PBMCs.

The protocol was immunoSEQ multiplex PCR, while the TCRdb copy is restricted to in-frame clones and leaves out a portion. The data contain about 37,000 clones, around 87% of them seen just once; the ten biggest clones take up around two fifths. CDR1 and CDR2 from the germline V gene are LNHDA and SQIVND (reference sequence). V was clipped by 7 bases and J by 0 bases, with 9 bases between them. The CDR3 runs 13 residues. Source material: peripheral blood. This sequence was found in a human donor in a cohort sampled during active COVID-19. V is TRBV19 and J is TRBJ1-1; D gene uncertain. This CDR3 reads CASNHGLNTEAFF. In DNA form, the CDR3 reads TGTGCCAGTAACCACGGTTTGAACACTGAAGCTTTCTTT.